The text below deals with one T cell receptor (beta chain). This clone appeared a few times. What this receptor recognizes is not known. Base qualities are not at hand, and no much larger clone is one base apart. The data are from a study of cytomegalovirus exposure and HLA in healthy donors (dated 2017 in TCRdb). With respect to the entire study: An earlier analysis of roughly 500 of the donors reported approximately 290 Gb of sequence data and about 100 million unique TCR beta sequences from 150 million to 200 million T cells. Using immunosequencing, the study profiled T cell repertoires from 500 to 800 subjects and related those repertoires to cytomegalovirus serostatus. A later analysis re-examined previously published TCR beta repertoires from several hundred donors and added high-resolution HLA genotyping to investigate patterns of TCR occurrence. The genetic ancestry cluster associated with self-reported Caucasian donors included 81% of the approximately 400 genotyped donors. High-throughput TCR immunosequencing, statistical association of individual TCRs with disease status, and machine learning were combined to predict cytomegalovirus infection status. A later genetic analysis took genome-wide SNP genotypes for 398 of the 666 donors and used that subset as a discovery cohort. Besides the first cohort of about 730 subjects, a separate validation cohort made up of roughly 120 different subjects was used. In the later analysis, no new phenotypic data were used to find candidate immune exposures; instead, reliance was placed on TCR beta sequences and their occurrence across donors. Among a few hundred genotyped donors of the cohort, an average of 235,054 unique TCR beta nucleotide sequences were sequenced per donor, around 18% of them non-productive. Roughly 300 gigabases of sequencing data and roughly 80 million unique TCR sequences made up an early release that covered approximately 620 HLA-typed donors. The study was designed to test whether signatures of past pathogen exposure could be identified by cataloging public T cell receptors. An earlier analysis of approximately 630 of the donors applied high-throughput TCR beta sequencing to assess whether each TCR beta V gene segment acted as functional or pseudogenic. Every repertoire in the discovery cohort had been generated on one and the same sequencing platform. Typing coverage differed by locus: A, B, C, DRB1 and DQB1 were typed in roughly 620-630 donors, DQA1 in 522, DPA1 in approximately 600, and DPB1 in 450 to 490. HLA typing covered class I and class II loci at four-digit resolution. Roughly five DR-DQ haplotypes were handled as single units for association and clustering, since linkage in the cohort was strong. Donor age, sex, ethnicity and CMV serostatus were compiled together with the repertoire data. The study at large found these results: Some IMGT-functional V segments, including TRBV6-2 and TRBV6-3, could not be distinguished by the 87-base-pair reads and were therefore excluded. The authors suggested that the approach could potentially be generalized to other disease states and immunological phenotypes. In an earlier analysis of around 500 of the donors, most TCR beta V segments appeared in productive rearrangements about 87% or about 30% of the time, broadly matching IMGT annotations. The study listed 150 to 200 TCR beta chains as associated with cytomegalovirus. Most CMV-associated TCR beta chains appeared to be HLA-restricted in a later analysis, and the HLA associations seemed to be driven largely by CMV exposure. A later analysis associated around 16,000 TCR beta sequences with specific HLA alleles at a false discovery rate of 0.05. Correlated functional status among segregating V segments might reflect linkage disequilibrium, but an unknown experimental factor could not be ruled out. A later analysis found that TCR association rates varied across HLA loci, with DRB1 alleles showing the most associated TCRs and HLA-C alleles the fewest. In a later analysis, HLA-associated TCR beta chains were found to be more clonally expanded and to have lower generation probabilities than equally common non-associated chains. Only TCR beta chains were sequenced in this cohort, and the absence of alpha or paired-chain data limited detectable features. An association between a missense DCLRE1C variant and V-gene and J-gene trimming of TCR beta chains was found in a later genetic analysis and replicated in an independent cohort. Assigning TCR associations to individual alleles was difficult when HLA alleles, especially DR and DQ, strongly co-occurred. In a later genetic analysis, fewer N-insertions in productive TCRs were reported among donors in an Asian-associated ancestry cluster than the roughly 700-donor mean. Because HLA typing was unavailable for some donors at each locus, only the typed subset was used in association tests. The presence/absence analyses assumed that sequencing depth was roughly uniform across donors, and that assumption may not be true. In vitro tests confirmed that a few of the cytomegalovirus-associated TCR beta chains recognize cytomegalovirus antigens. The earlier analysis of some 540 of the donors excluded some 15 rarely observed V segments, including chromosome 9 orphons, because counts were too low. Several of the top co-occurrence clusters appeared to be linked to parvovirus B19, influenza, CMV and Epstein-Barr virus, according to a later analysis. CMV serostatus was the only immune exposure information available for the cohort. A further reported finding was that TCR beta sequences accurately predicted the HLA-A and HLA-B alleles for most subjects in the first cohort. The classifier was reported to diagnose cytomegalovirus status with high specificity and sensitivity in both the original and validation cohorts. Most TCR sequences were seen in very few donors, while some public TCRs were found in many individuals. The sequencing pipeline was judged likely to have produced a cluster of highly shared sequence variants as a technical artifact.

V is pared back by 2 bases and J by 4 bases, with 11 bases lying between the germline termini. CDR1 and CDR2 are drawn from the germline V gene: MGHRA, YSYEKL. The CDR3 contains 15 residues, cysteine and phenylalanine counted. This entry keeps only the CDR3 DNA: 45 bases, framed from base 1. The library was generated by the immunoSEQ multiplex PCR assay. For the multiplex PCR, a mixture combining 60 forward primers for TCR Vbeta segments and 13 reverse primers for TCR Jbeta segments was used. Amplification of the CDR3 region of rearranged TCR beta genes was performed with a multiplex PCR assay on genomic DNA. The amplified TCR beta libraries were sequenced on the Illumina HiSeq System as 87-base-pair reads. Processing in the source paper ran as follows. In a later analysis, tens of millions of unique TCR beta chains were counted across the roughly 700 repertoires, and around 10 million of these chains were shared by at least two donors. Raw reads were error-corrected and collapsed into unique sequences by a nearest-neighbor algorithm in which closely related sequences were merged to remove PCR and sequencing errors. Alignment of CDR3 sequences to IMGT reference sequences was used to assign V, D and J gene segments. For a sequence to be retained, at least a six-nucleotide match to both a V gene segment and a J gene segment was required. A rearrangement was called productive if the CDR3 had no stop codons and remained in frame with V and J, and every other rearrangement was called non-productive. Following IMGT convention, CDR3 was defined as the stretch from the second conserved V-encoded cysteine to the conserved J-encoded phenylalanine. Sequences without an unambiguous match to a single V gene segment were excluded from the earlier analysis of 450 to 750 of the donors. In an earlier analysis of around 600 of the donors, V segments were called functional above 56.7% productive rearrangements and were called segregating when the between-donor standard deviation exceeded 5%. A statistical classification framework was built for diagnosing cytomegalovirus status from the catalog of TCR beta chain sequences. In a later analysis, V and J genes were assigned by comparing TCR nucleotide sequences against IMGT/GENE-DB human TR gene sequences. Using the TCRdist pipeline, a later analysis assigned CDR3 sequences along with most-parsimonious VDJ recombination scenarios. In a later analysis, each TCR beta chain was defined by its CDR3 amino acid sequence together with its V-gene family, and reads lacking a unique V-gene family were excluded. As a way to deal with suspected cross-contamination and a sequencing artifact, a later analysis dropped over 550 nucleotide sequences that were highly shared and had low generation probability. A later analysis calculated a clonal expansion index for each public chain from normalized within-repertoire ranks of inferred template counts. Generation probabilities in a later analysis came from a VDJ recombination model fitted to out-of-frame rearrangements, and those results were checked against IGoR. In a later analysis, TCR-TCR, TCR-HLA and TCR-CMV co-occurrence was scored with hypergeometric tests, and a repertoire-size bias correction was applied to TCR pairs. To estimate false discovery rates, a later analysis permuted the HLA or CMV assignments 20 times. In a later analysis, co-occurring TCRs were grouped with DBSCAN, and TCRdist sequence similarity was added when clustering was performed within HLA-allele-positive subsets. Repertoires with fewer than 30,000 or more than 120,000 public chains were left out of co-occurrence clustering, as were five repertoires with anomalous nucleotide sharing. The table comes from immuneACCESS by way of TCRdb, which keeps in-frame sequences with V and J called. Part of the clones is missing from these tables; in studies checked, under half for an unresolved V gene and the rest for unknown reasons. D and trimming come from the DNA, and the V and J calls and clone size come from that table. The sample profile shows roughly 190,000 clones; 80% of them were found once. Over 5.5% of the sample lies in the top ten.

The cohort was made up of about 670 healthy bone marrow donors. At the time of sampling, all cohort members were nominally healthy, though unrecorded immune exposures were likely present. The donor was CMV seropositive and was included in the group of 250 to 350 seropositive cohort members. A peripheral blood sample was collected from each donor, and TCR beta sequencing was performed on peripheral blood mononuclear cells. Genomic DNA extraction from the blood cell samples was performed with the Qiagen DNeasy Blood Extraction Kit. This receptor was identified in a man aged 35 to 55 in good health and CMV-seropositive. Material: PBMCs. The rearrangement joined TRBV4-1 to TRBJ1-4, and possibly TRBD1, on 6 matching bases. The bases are TGCGCCAGCAGCCAAACGACAGGAAATAATGAAAAACTGTTTTTT. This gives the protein CASSQTTGNNEKLFF.